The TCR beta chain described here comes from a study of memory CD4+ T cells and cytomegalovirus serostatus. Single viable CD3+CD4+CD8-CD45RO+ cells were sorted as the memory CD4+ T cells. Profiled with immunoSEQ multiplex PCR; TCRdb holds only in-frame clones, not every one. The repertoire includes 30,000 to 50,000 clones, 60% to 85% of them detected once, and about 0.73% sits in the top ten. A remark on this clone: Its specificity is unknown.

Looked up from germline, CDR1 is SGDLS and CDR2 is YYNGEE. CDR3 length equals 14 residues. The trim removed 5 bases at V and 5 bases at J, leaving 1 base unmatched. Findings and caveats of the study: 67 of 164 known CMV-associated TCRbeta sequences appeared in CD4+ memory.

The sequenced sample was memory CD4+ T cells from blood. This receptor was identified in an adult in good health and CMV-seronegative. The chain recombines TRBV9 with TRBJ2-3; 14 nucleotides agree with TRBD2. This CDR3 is CASRTSGGEDTQYF. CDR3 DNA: TGTGCCAGCAGGACTAGCGGGGGGGAAGATACGCAGTATTTT.